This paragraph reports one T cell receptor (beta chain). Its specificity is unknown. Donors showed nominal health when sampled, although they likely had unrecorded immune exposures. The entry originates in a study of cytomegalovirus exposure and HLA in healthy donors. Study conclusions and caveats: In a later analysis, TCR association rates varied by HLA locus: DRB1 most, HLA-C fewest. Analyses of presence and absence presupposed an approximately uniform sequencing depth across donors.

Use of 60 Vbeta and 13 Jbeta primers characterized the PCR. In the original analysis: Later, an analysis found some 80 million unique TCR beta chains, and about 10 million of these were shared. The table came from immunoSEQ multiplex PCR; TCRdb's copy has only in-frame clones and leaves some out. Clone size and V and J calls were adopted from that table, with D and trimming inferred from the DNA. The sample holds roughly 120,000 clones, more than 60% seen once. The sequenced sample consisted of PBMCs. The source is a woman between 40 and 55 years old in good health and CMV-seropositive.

The CDR3 DNA reads TGTGCCAGTACCCCAGGGGGCTCCCCAACCTACGAGCAGTACTTC. This codes for CASTPGGSPTYEQYF. This chain links TRBV19 with TRBJ2-7, with TRBD1 identical over 8 bases. V dropped 7 bases and J dropped 2; count of bases not matched to a gene: 10. CDR3 length: 15 amino acids. Per the germline V gene, CDR1 is LNHDA and CDR2 is SQIVND (reference sequence).